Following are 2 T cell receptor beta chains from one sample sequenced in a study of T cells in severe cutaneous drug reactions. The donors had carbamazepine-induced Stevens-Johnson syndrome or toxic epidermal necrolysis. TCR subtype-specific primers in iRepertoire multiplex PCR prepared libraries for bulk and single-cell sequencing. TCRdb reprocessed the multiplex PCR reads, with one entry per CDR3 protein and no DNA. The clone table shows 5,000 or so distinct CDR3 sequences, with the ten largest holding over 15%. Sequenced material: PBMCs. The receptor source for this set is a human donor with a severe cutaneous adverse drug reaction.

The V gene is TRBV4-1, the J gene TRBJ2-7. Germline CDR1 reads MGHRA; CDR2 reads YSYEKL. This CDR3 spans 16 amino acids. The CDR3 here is CASSQDAVPLGSEQYF.

CDR3 sequence reads: CASSPGTGYMNTEAFF. The chain is built from TRBV5-5 and TRBJ1-1; TCRdb names TRBD1, which stays unverified in the absence of DNA. CDR1 and CDR2 from the germline V gene are SGHKS and YYEKEE (reference sequence). The CDR3 contains 16 residues. Combining the CDR3 with reference TRBV5-5 and TRBJ1-1 gives the whole variable domain DAGVTQSPTHLIKTRGQQVTLRCSPISGHKSVSWYQQVLGQGPQFIFQYYEKEERGRGNFPDRFSARQFPNYSSELNVNALLLGDSALYLCASSPGTGYMNTEAFFGQGTRLTVV.